This TCR beta chain was captured in a study of T cell responses to AZD1222 COVID-19 vaccine (dated by TCRdb to the early 2020s). Regarding the study in general: AZD1222 recipients with second doses at about 4 weeks or about 12 weeks were pooled, because spike-specific TCR depth and breadth did not differ between schedules. TCR sequencing was performed for more than 230 trial participants, of whom 200 to 220 were given two doses of AZD1222 and around 26 were given two doses of MenACWY control vaccine. Trial participants were enrolled by age into subgroups of 18-55, 56-69 and 70-plus years, and about 150, 27 and 61 TCR-sequenced participants, respectively, were included in these subgroups.

The time point label here, explained by the study, means: baseline before first vaccination. Vaccinee samples came from UK trials COV001 and COV002, including a single-blind randomized controlled phase 2/3 trial of AZD1222 (ChAdOx1 nCoV-19) in healthy adults. For TCRbeta chain sequencing, PBMC samples were collected from trial participants at day 0 and at day 28 after the second dose. The CDR3 holds 15 amino acids from the cysteine to the phenylalanine. This entry keeps only the CDR3 DNA: 45 bases, framed from base 1. V is cut back by 4 bases and J by 5 bases, with 8 bases in the junction unmatched. CDR1 and CDR2 are read off the germline V gene (reference sequence) as SGHAT and FQDESV. As concerns this clone: What antigen it recognizes has not been identified. No quality values exist for individual bases; no much larger clone is one base distant.

The CDR3 regions of human TCRbeta chains were analyzed by immunosequencing. As for the original processing: Repertoire TCRs were checked for matches against a reference library of SARS-CoV-2-specific TCRs that had been generated using the MIRA antigen-specificity platform. Breadth was defined as the fraction of unique TCRs that were SARS-CoV-2-associated, and depth was defined as the fraction of total T cells that were SARS-CoV-2-associated. Using the MIRA data, every spike-specific TCR was mapped to the spike region that the TCR reacted to and assigned to either a CD4 or a CD8 class. Log10-transformed breadth and depth values were compared by one-way ANOVA with Sidak's multiple comparisons tests. The source is immuneACCESS, and TCRdb retained only in-frame sequences with V and J called. Part of the clones is not carried over; for the studies checked, unresolved V genes explain less than half of this, and the remainder is unexplained. V and J calls and clone size come straight from that table; D and trimming were deduced from the DNA. In all, the sample holds 98,000 or so clones, and about 89% of those were seen once. In total, the top ten clones hold about 17% of the sample.

Results and caveats for the whole study, not just this receptor: Spike-specific TCR breadth and depth rose significantly after two AZD1222 doses compared with day 0 and with MenACWY recipients. Reportedly, close to half of the unique spike-specific TCRs recognized epitopes lying outside the regions that are mutated in the B.1.351 and B.1.1.7 variants. The 56-69-year group was small, and its depth increase did not reach significance, likely because of low power. Participants were mostly white British and included more females than males, and it was suggested by the authors that clonal diversity may have been underestimated. The whole spike protein was spanned by vaccine-associated CD4 TCRs, and dominant responses were seen in regions 160-218 and 743-854. Because no samples from the day 14 peak response were available, repertoires could be characterized only after the peak T cell response. Conclusions about previously exposed vaccinees were limited because only 5 or 6 AZD1222 recipients were SARS-CoV-2 seropositive at baseline.

Recombination connected TRBV11-1 to TRBJ2-1, with TRBD2 matching 7 junction bases. The sequence was collected from an adult in good health. The sequenced sample was peripheral blood, obtained on day 0 of AZD1222 vaccination. This receptor has the CDR3 CASSSEWGGHNEQFF. The nucleotides read TGTGCCAGCAGCTCTGAGTGGGGGGGACACAATGAGCAGTTCTTC.